This T cell receptor beta chain was sequenced in a study of T cells and copy number aberrations in small-cell lung cancer. Using immunoSEQ multiplex PCR, the repertoire was profiled, and TCRdb retains in-frame clones only, with some absent. The repertoire holds around 9,600 clones, with almost 80% as singletons. All donors had upfront surgery, without preoperative chemotherapy or radiotherapy, and never received immunotherapy. All donors were smokers or heavy second-hand smokers. Normal lung tissue came from at least 2 cm beyond the tumor margin and showed no malignant cells. The CDR3 is 13 amino acids. The V gene's germline CDR1 is MDHEN and CDR2 SYDVKM. The trim removed 7 bases at V and 6 bases at J, leaving 6 bases unmatched.

Input material: normal tissue next to the tumor. This TCR was sampled from a man in his fifties or sixties with small cell lung cancer. The chain couples TRBV28 to TRBJ2-1; 7 nucleotides align to TRBD2. The CDR3 DNA is TGTGCCAGCAATGGCGGGAGTAGCAATGAGCAGTTCTTC. Translation: CASNGGSSNEQFF.